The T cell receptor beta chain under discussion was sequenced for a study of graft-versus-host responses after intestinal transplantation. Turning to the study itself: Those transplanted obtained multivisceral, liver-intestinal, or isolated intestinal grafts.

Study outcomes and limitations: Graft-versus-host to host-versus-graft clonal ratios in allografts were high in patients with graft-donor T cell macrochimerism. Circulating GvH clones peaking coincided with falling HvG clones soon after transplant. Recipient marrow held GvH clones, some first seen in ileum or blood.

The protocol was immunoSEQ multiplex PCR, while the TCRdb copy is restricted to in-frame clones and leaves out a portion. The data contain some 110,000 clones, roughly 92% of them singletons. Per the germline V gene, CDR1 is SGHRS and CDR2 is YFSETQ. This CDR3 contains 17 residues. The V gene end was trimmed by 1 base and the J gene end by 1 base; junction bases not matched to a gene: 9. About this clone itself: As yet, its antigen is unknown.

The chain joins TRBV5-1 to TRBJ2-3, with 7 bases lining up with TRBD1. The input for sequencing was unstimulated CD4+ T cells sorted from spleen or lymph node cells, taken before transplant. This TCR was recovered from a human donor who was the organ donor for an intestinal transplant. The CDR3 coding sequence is TGCGCCAGCAGCTTGACCAAGACAGGGATCGGCACAGATACGCAGTATTTT. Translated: CASSLTKTGIGTDTQYF.